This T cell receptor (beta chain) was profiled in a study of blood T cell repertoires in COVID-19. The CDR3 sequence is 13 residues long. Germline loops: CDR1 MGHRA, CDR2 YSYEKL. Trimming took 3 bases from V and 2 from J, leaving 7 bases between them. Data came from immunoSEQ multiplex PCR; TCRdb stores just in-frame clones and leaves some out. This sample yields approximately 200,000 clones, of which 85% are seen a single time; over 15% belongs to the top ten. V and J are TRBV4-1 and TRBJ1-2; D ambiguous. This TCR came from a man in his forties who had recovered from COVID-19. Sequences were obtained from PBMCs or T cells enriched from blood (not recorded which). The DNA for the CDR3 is TGCGCCAGCAGCCAGACCGGGAACTATGGCTACACCTTC. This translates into CASSQTGNYGYTF.